In its sample, the clone carrying this TCR beta chain was seen many times. The data originate from a study of T cells in Graves' hyperthyroidism and ophthalmopathy. RNA transcripts gave rise to amplified TCR beta CDR3 regions. The HTBI primer set drove a first-round RT-PCR of the TCR CDR3. A single record per CDR3 protein comes from TCRdb applying MiXCR to the multiplex PCR reads. The table shows around 610,000 distinct CDR3 sequences, with roughly 14% occurring only once. A Clinical Activity Score of at least 3, a NOSPECS grade of at least 4 and a duration under 3 months were recorded in the ophthalmopathy patients. Each diagnosis was grounded in clinical symptoms, serum thyroxine and TRAb, thyroid ultrasound, and orbital computed tomography. The CDR3 extends over 12 amino acids. The germline gives CDR1 SGHAT, CDR2 FQNNGV. Trimming removed 5 bases from V and 6 bases from J; junction bases left unmatched: 4.

The TCR originated in a woman aged 40 to 50 with Graves' ophthalmopathy. The chain couples TRBV11-2 to TRBJ2-7; TRBD1 agrees at 7 bases. The sample taken for sequencing was blood. The CDR3 loop reads CASSPGTAEQYF. CDR3 DNA: TGTGCCAGCAGCCCCGGGACAGCCGAGCAGTACTTC.